This T cell receptor beta chain is drawn from a study of T cell repertoires in cytomegalovirus infection. This clonotype has just one count. Its antigen remains unidentified. TCRdb redid the calling of the reads with MiXCR, one entry per CDR3 protein. The sample gives hundreds of thousands of distinct CDR3 sequences, 30% to 35% of which show up once; roughly 18% is in the top ten. The sequence was obtained from a human donor in good health (CMV status not recorded). Some clones in this sample may be carry-over from other donors' samples. Sequenced material: cultured PBMCs, taken from culture after CMV antigen stimulation.

The CDR3 loop is CASSLSMEGRTNYGYTF. The CDR3 DNA follows: TGTGCCAGCAGTTTATCGATGGAGGGTCGAACTAACTATGGCTACACCTTC. V is TRBV27 and J is TRBJ1-2; D gene unclear. The CDR3 length is 17 residues. Germline V lookup: CDR1 MNHEY, CDR2 SMNVEV (reference sequence). V lost 0 bases and J lost 0, with 14 bases in between.